The text below deals with one T cell receptor beta chain. Its cognate antigen is unknown. J was trimmed by 1 base and V by 5 bases; bases with no gene match: 5. Germline V lookup: CDR1 SGHTA, CDR2 FQGTGA. The length of the CDR3 is 16 residues. The data were taken from a study of siplizumab effects on memory and regulatory T cells. Regarding the study as a whole: Naive T cells looked more diverse than memory cells, and they looked like major contributors to the alloresponse.

Repertoires were generated with immunoSEQ multiplex PCR, while TCRdb's copy carries only in-frame clones and drops some. Among around 95,000 clones listed, about nine tenths were seen once. The sample comprised CD4+ T cells sorted from blood. This rearrangement joins TRBV7-3 to TRBJ1-5; 10 bases agree with TRBD1. The receptor's source is a human donor in good health. The CDR3 sequence: CASSPADRGSNQPQHF. CDR3 coding DNA: TGTGCCAGCAGCCCTGCGGACAGGGGGAGCAATCAGCCCCAGCATTTT.